These 3 T cell receptor beta chains share one sample of origin, sequenced in a study of shared clonotypes between healthy human individuals. Repertoires were generated with immunoSEQ multiplex PCR, while TCRdb's copy carries only in-frame clones and drops some. Of just over 2,000,000 clones in the sample, 90% to 95% were seen once. The sample taken for sequencing was naive CD4+ T cells sorted from blood. The subset denotes: CD45RA+ positively selected. The origin of the receptors is a man between 18 and 29 years old in good health.

The chain is built from TRBV10-1 and TRBJ2-1, with TRBD2 matching 10 bases. Trimming cost V 3 bases and J 5 bases; bases outside gene matches: 7. From germline, CDR1 is WNHNN and CDR2 SYGVQD (reference sequence). CDR3 size: 16 residues. The CDR3 coding sequence is TGCGCCAGCAGTGATGGTTCTAGCGGGGGTAACAATGAGCAGTTCTTC. Protein: CASSDGSSGGNNEQFF.

The chain is built from TRBV10-3 and TRBJ2-2, with D hard to call. V lost 4 bases to trimming and J lost 0 bases, with 9 bases between them. Germline loops: CDR1 ENHRY, CDR2 SYGVKD. The CDR3 spans 15 residues. The CDR3 reads CAISVGSSNTGELFF. The CDR3 coding sequence is TGTGCCATCAGTGTGGGCTCGTCGAACACCGGGGAGCTGTTTTTT.

V and J are TRBV30 and TRBJ1-2, with D possibly TRBD1 on 5 matching bases. The CDR3 covers 14 residues. V shed 0 bases and J shed 7 bases, with 15 bases lying between them. The germline CDR1 and CDR2 sequences are GTSNPN and SVGIG (reference sequence). CDR3 nucleotide sequence: TGTGCCTGGAGTGTTCGGACAAGCCTCGGTGGCTACACCTTC. Its protein product is CAWSVRTSLGGYTF.